The clone carrying this T cell receptor beta chain was counted once. Exposed participants came across a COVID-19 case within 2 weeks before study entry. Trimming removed 4 bases at V and 4 bases at J, with 4 bases between. This CDR3 contains 12 residues. Per germline, CDR1 SEHNR and CDR2 FQNEAQ (reference sequence). The data stem from a study of blood T cell repertoires in COVID-19. Clones were read by immunoSEQ multiplex PCR, and TCRdb kept only the in-frame ones, dropping some. Among some 270,000 clones listed, about 87% were seen once. This chain joins TRBV7-9 and TRBJ1-4; no clear D. The clonotype originates from a woman in her thirties or forties who had been exposed to COVID-19. The sample taken for sequencing was PBMCs or T cells enriched from blood (not recorded which). As DNA, the CDR3 is TGTGCCAGCAGCTCCTATAATGAAAAACTGTTTTTT. Its protein is CASSSYNEKLFF.